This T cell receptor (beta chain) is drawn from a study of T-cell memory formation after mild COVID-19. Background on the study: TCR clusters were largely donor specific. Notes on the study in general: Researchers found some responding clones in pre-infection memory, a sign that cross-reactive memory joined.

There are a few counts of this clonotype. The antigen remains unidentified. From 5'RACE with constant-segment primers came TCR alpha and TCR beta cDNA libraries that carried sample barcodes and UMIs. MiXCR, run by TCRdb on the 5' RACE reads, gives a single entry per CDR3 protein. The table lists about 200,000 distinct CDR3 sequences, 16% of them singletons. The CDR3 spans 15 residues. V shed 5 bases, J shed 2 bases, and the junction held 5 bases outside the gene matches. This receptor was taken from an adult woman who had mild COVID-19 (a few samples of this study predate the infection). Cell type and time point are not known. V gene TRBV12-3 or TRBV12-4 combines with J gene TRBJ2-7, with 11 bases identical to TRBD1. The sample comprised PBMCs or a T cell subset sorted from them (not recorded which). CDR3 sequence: CASSQAGQGAYEQYF. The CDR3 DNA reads TGTGCCAGCAGTCAAGCGGGACAGGGGGCCTACGAGCAGTACTTC.